The present T cell receptor (beta chain) was sequenced within a study of beta chain features in type 1 diabetes. The overall study: All samples together contributed 85 million to 120 million sorted cells for examination.

Whole-study findings and limits: Within each of all four CD4+ subsets, Type 1 diabetes patients had TCRB CDR3s that were moderately but significantly shorter. The naive, central memory and Treg TCRB repertoires looked more alike in patients than they did in healthy donors. The cDNA sequencing approach could over-represent high-TCR-expressing cells.

CDR1 and CDR2 from the germline V gene are SQVTM and ANQGSEA. The CDR3 runs to 11 residues. The germline V and J ends were trimmed by 4 bases and 4 bases, with 5 bases remaining between them. Expressed TCRB transcripts were sequenced after all isolated RNA was converted to cDNA. The method was immunoSEQ multiplex PCR; TCRdb's version includes in-frame clones alone and lacks a portion of them. In the table there are 200,000 to 250,000 clones, less than 35% of which are singletons. There are a few counts of this clone. Its antigen is undetermined. Sequencing was carried out using central memory CD4+ T cells from blood. The origin of this receptor is a man under 40 in good health. The chain is built from TRBV29-1 and TRBJ2-1, with unresolved D. The CDR3 reads CSVAGYNEQFF. The CDR3 nucleotides read TGCAGCGTTGCAGGATACAATGAGCAGTTCTTC.